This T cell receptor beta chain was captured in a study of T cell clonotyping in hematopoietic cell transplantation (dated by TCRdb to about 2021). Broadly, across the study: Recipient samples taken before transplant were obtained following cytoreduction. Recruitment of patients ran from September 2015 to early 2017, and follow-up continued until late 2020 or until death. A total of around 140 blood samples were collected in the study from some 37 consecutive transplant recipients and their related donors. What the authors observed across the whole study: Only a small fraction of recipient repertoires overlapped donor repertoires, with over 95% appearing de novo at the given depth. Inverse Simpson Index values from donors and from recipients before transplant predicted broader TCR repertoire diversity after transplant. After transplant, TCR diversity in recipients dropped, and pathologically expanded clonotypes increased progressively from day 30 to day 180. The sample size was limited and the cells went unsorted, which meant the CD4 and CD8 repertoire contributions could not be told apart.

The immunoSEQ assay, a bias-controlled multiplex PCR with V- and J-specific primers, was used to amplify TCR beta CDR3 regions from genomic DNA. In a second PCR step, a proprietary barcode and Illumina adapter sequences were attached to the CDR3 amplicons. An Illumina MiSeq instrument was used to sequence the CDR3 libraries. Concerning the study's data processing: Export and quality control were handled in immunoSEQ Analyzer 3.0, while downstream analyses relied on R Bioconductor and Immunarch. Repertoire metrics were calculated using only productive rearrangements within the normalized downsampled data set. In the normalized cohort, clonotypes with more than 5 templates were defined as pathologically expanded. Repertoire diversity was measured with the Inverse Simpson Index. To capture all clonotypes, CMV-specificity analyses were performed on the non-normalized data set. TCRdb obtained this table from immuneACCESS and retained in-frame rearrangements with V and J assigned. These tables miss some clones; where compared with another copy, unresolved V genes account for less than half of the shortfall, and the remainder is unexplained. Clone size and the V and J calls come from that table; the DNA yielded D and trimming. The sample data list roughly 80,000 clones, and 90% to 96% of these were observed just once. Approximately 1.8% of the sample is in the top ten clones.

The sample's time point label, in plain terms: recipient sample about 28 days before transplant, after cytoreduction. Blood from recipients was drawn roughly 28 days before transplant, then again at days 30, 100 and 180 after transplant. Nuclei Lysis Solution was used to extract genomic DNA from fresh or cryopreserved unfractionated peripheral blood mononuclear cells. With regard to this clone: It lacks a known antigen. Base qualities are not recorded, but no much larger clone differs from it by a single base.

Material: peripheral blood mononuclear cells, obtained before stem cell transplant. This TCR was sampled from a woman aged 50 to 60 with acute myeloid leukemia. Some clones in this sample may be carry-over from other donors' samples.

CDR3 loop: CSVEDRQGAYGYTF. The DNA is as follows: TGCAGCGTTGAAGATCGACAGGGGGCCTATGGCTACACCTTC. The rearrangement combines TRBV29-1 with TRBJ1-2, and TRBD1 matches 10 of the central bases. Counted from cysteine to phenylalanine, this CDR3 has 14 amino acids. Only the CDR3 part of the read is kept: 42 bases, read in frame from the first base. CDR1 and CDR2 (SQVTM, ANQGSEA) derive from the germline V gene. The junction shows trimming of 0 bases on V and 4 bases on J, and the gene matches do not reach 2 bases of it. When the CDR3 is completed using the reference TRBV29-1 and TRBJ1-2 genes on either side, the full variable domain is SAVISQKPSRDICQRGTSLTIQCQVDSQVTMMFWYRQQPGQSLTLIATANQGSEATYESGFVIDKFPISRPNLTFSTLTVSNMSPEDSSIYLCSVEDRQGAYGYTFGSGTRLTVV.